This T cell receptor beta chain was obtained from a study of shared T cell receptors in the human thymus. Sequencing used immunoSEQ multiplex PCR; TCRdb keeps in-frame clones, though not all of them. The repertoire holds roughly 660,000 clones, over 75% seen once, with about 0.01% in the top ten. Germline trimming cut 3 bases from V and 5 bases from J; bases unmatched to any gene: 13. Germline V lookup: CDR1 LGHNA, CDR2 YSLEER. The CDR3 contains 17 residues. These data also formed part of another study, on human thymus T cells. That publication notes: Infants, healthy and Finnish, who were having corrective surgery for congenital heart defects served as donors. Resections obtained during corrective heart surgery supplied the thymus tissue. Usage of V and J genes appeared biased in thymic and blood repertoires. Unrelated individuals were reported by related research to share highly overlapping thymic repertoires.

Sequenced input: thymocytes. The clonotype originates from a boy under two years old with a congenital heart defect. The V gene is TRBV4-3, the J gene TRBJ2-1; 7 bases align to TRBD2. This CDR3 reads CASSHPSGGRVDNEQFF. The CDR3 bases are TGCGCCAGCAGCCATCCTTCGGGCGGGAGAGTGGACAATGAGCAGTTCTTC.